This T cell receptor (beta chain) is from a study of CD8 T cells in Susac syndrome. Broader study findings: It was acknowledged in the study that the number of individuals who were included in its TCR sequencing and HLA analysis was relatively small.

On this clonotype: The target antigen is unknown.

CDR1 and CDR2 from the germline V gene are SGHNT and YYREEE (reference sequence). The V and J ends lost 7 bases and 7 bases, in that order; junction bases with no gene match: 3. There are 14 residues in the CDR3. An input of about 0.45 to 1 ug of RNA was subjected to reverse transcription using random hexamers. MiXCR, applied by TCRdb to the immunoSEQ multiplex PCR reads, yields one record per CDR3 protein. Of under 550,000 distinct CDR3 sequences listed, more than 80% are singletons. This receptor was identified in a human donor with multiple sclerosis. V usage is TRBV5-4 and J usage is TRBJ2-1, with 15 bases that match TRBD2. Sequenced input: CD8+ T cells from PBMCs. Written as DNA, the CDR3 is TGTGCCAGCCCGGGACTAGCGGGGGGTAATGAGCAGTTCTTC. The encoded protein is CASPGLAGGNEQFF.